Below are 30 T cell receptor beta chains sequenced from a single sample in a study of PD-1 blockade in classical Hodgkin lymphoma. In every patient, relapse followed autologous stem cell transplantation, while exposure to brentuximab vedotin differed. The protocol was immunoSEQ multiplex PCR, while the TCRdb copy is restricted to in-frame clones and leaves out a portion. The repertoire holds nearly 55,000 clones, with approximately 81% as singletons. The input for sequencing was peripheral blood mononuclear cells (PBMCs), taken at baseline. All receptors come from a human donor with classical Hodgkin lymphoma.

The genes are TRBV11-2 and TRBJ2-3, with a weak D call TRBD2 (6 bases). Germline V gives CDR1 SGHAT, CDR2 FQNNGV. Trimming shortened V by 8 bases and J by 6 bases, and 18 bases separated the two germline ends. This CDR3 has 14 amino acids. The CDR3 DNA reads TGTGCCAGCGACCCAGCACTAGCCGGGGATACGCAGTATTTT. This sequence encodes CASDPALAGDTQYF.

The chain uses TRBV20-1 and TRBJ2-1; D unclear. The CDR3 sequence is 11 residues long. The germline V gene has CDR1 DFQATT and CDR2 SNEGSKA (reference sequence). CDR3 coding DNA: TGCAGCACCCTCAGGAACAATGAGCAGTTCTTC. This encodes CSTLRNNEQFF.

The chain couples TRBV19 to TRBJ2-7; D perhaps matches TRBD1 (6 bases). Germline-derived CDR1 and CDR2 are LNHDA and SQIVND (reference sequence). Trimming stripped 3 bases from V and 2 bases from J, with 11 bases between. The CDR3 sequence is 14 residues long. The CDR3 region has the DNA TGTGCCAGTAGTATGACCAGGGGCCCCTACGAGCAGTACTTC. This encodes CASSMTRGPYEQYF. The whole variable domain, remainder taken from reference TRBV19 and TRBJ2-7, is DGGITQSPKYLFRKEGQNVTLSCEQNLNHDAMYWYRQDPGQGLRLIYYSQIVNDFQKGDIAEGYSVSREKKESFPLTVTSAQKNPTAFYLCASSMTRGPYEQYFGPGTRLTVT.

The chain employs TRBV7-2 and TRBJ2-7, with a tentative D call TRBD2 (6 bases). The CDR3 is 14 amino acids. Germline-derived CDR1 and CDR2 are SGHTA and FQGNSA. The V gene lost 2 bases and the J gene lost 5 bases, with 13 bases spanning the gap. The CDR3 protein is CASSLTGSFHEQYF. Written as DNA, the CDR3 is TGTGCCAGCAGCTTAACCGGGAGTTTCCACGAGCAGTACTTC.

The rearrangement links TRBV2 to TRBJ2-7; unclear D gene. This CDR3 has 13 residues. The V gene lost 11 bases and the J gene lost 3 bases, with 17 bases spanning the gap. Per the germline V gene, CDR1 is SNHLY and CDR2 is FYNNEI. The chain's CDR3 is CAARESALYEQYV. CDR3 nucleotides: TGTGCCGCGCGCGAGTCAGCCCTCTACGAGCAGTACGTC.

The chain has TRBV27 and TRBJ2-1; 7 bases are shared with TRBD1. With V trimmed by 0 bases and J by 1 base, 9 bases remained unmatched. The CDR3 has 18 residues. Germline loops: CDR1 MNHEY, CDR2 SMNVEV (reference sequence). The CDR3 spells CASSLSAGTVVSYNEQFF. The CDR3 DNA sequence: TGTGCCAGCAGTTTATCCGCCGGGACAGTAGTATCCTACAATGAGCAGTTCTTC.

Here the CDR3 reads CASSSPGIRENIQYF. The CDR3 bases are TGTGCCAGCAGCTCGCCGGGAATAAGGGAAAACATTCAGTACTTC. This chain links TRBV7-9 with TRBJ2-4, with D possibly being TRBD2 (5 bases). Germline CDR1 reads SEHNR; CDR2 reads FQNEAQ (reference sequence). This CDR3 spans 15 amino acids. The V end lost 4 bases, the J end lost 5 bases, and 15 bases lay between the germline ends.

This clone was detected a few times. The rearrangement uses TRBV6-1 and TRBJ1-5; D call uncertain. Trimming took 2 bases from V and 0 from J, leaving 5 bases between them. The germline V gene has CDR1 MNHNS and CDR2 SASEGT. The CDR3 consists of 14 residues. Here the CDR3 reads CASSERNSNQPQHF. DNA for the CDR3: TGTGCCAGCAGTGAAAGAAATAGCAATCAGCCCCAGCATTTT.

The rearrangement links TRBV19 to TRBJ1-5; D gene unclear. Trimming took off 2 bases at V and 6 bases at J, with 5 bases between the two ends. The germline gives CDR1 LNHDA, CDR2 SQIVND (reference sequence). This CDR3 region has 12 residues. The DNA for the CDR3 is TGTGCCAGTAGTATAATGGGTCAGCCCCAGCATTTT. This sequence encodes CASSIMGQPQHF.

The chain joins TRBV5-1 to TRBJ2-1; TRBD2 might be the D (7 bases). CDR3 length equals 15 residues. CDR1 SGHRS and CDR2 YFSETQ come from the germline V gene. V was pared by 5 bases and J by 6 bases, with 18 bases between. The CDR3 sequence is CASSPEGGGRNEQFF. CDR3 sequence (DNA): TGCGCCAGCAGTCCCGAGGGGGGAGGGCGCAATGAGCAGTTCTTC. Variable domain in full (rest from reference TRBV5-1 and TRBJ2-1): KAGVTQTPRYLIKTRGQQVTLSCSPISGHRSVSWYQQTPGQGLQFLFEYFSETQRNKGNFPGRFSGRQFSNSRSEMNVSTLELGDSALYLCASSPEGGGRNEQFFGPGTRLTVL.

This CDR3 reads CAWDRAGTLKNGGNQPQHF. CDR3 sequence (DNA): TGTGCCTGGGACCGTGCCGGGACACTAAAGAACGGGGGCAATCAGCCCCAGCATTTT. V gene TRBV30 combines with J gene TRBJ1-5; D may be TRBD1 (6 bases). The CDR3 is 19 residues long. Germline lookup yields CDR1 GTSNPN and CDR2 SVGIG (reference sequence). The ends were cut back, 5 bases at V and 2 bases at J, with 28 bases in the middle. The full variable domain, with the rest looked up from reference TRBV30 and TRBJ1-5, is SQTIHQWPATLVQPVGSPLSLECTVEGTSNPNLYWYRQAAGRGLQLLFYSVGIGQISSEVPQNLSASRPQDRQFILSSKKLLLSDSGFYLCAWDRAGTLKNGGNQPQHFGDGTRLSIL.

The rearrangement joins TRBV19 to TRBJ1-1, with 7 bases fitting TRBD1. This CDR3 contains 18 residues. Germline V gives CDR1 LNHDA, CDR2 SQIVND (reference sequence). J gave up 1 base and V 4 bases, and 15 bases lay outside the gene matches. This chain's CDR3 is CASSKYRGRTTSNTEAFF. The CDR3 DNA reads as TGTGCCAGTAGTAAATATAGGGGGCGGACTACGTCGAACACTGAAGCTTTCTTT.

The chain employs TRBV30 and TRBJ2-3; D is unresolved. Trimming took 5 bases from V and 1 from J, leaving 10 bases between them. The length of the CDR3 is 13 residues. Germline CDR1 is GTSNPN and CDR2 is SVGIG (reference sequence). CDR3 in DNA: TGTGCCTGGGCCCAACACCGCACAGATACGCAGTATTTT. It encodes CAWAQHRTDTQYF.

This sequence joins TRBV18 and TRBJ1-2; D remains ambiguous. The CDR3 spans 14 residues. Germline CDR1 reads KGHSH; CDR2 reads LQKENI. V lost 0 bases, J lost 5 bases, and 10 bases lay in between. CDR3 nucleotides: TGTGCCAGCTCACCACCGTGGCACCCGTATGGCTACACCTTC. It translates to CASSPPWHPYGYTF.

The rearrangement joins TRBV18 to TRBJ2-1; 8 bases fit TRBD2. The CDR3 has 17 residues. Germline V lookup: CDR1 KGHSH, CDR2 LQKENI. With 3 bases clipped from V and 2 bases from J, the junction kept 9 bases outside the gene matches. In nucleotides, the CDR3 is TGTGCCAGCTCACCGCGAACTAGCGGAGATACCTACAATGAGCAGTTCTTC. Its translation is CASSPRTSGDTYNEQFF.

This clone was counted only a few times. The gene calls are TRBV5-1 and TRBJ1-2; D is uncertain. This CDR3 is 13 amino acids long. In germline, CDR1 is SGHRS, CDR2 YFSETQ. V gave up 2 bases and J gave up 1 base, with 6 bases separating them. The CDR3 here is CASSLQINYGYTF. CDR3 DNA: TGCGCCAGCAGCTTACAGATTAACTATGGCTACACCTTC.

The chain links TRBV6-1 to TRBJ1-2; 7 bases are shared with TRBD1. V lost 0 bases, J lost 4 bases, and 5 bases stayed unmatched. This CDR3 has 15 amino acids. The germline CDR1 and CDR2 sequences are MNHNS and SASEGT. As DNA, the CDR3 is TGTGCCAGCAGTGAAGCGTGGGACAGCCCCTATGGCTACACCTTC. This translates into CASSEAWDSPYGYTF.

The V and J genes are TRBV14 and TRBJ1-5, with 8 positions matching TRBD1. This CDR3 has 14 amino acids. Germline CDR1 is SGHDN and CDR2 is FVKESK. J lost 4 bases, V lost 4 bases, and 3 bases had no gene match. Written as DNA, the CDR3 is TGTGCCAGCAGCCCCCAGGGGGCTAATCAGCCCCAGCATTTT. Protein: CASSPQGANQPQHF.

The chain employs TRBV7-8 and TRBJ2-5; D gene unclear. The CDR3 runs 12 residues. Trimming pared 8 bases from V and 5 bases from J, leaving 12 bases between. Per germline, CDR1 SGHVS and CDR2 FQNEAQ. The CDR3: CASALLLETQYF. CDR3 in DNA: TGTGCCAGCGCCCTTCTCTTGGAGACCCAGTACTTC.

The count of this clone is one. The chain links TRBV5-6 to TRBJ1-5; D not certain. V shed 0 bases and J shed 7 bases, with 11 bases lying between them. This CDR3 contains 14 residues. CDR1 SGHDT and CDR2 YYEEEE come from the germline V gene. The DNA for the CDR3 is TGTGCCAGCAGCTTGGGCCGGTGGGAGCAGCCCCAGCATTTT. Amino acid sequence: CASSLGRWEQPQHF.

V is TRBV30 and J is TRBJ2-1; D not resolved. CDR1 is GTSNPN and CDR2 is SVGIG in the germline V gene (reference sequence). This CDR3 has 11 amino acids. Deletions cut 2 bases from V and 10 bases from J, with 9 bases between. The CDR3 protein is CAWSSVYEQFF. CDR3 DNA: TGTGCCTGGAGTTCTGTATACGAGCAGTTCTTC.

The CDR3 DNA is TGTGCCAGTAGCCGTGACAGGAGCCGGGGTGAAGCTTTCTTT. Protein: CASSRDRSRGEAFF. The J gene is TRBJ1-1, the V gene TRBV19; TRBD1 might be the D (6 bases). Germline V gene lookup returns CDR1 LNHDA and CDR2 SQIVND (reference sequence). The CDR3 extends over 14 amino acids. Trimming shortened V by 6 bases and J by 7 bases, and 18 bases separated the two germline ends.

CDR3 sequence (DNA): TGTGCCAGCAGCGCATATCCCGAGGGACCCCCGAACACTGAAGCTTTCTTT. Translated: CASSAYPEGPPNTEAFF. J is TRBJ1-1 and V is TRBV5-4; possibly TRBD1 for D (5 bases). This CDR3 region has 17 residues. V was shortened by 4 bases and J by 1 base, with 20 bases between the two germline ends. Germline V gene sequence: CDR1 SGHNT, CDR2 YYREEE (reference sequence). Combining the CDR3 with reference TRBV5-4 and TRBJ1-1 gives the whole variable domain ETGVTQSPTHLIKTRGQQVTLRCSSQSGHNTVSWYQQALGQGPQFIFQYYREEENGRGNFPPRFSGLQFPNYSSELNVNALELDDSALYLCASSAYPEGPPNTEAFFGQGTRLTVV.

The chain employs TRBV7-2 and TRBJ2-7, with 9 bases that match TRBD1. This CDR3 is 14 amino acids long. The trim removed 1 base at V and 4 bases at J, leaving 2 bases unmatched. Germline V CDR1 and CDR2: SGHTA, FQGNSA. In DNA form, the CDR3 reads TGTGCCAGCAGCTTAGGAGGGACAGGGTACGAGCAGTACGTC. Residues: CASSLGGTGYEQYV.

This chain joins TRBV19 and TRBJ2-1; no clear D gene. Germline assignment: CDR1 LNHDA and CDR2 SQIVND (reference sequence). Trimming shortened V by 7 bases and J by 3 bases, and 10 bases separated the two germline ends. The CDR3 is made up of 13 amino acids. As DNA, the CDR3 is TGTGCCAGTAAGACGCCTTACTACAATGAGCAGTTCTTC. Amino acid sequence: CASKTPYYNEQFF.

The chain employs TRBV7-3 and TRBJ2-2, with D tentatively TRBD2 (5 bases). The V end was cut by 5 bases, the J end by 7 bases, with 14 bases between. CDR1 and CDR2 from the germline V gene are SGHTA and FQGTGA. The length of the CDR3 is 14 residues. CDR3 sequence reads: CASSPTGEGGELFF. The CDR3 DNA is TGTGCCAGCAGCCCGACTGGCGAGGGCGGGGAGCTGTTTTTT.

The gene calls are TRBV5-1 and TRBJ1-2; D is uncertain. Between the trimmed V and J ends, which lost 2 bases and 4 bases, there was a span of 9 bases. The CDR3 is 13 amino acids. Germline values: CDR1 SGHRS, CDR2 YFSETQ. CDR3 sequence reads: CASSFGGLYGYTF. In nucleotides, the CDR3 is TGCGCCAGCAGCTTCGGCGGCCTCTATGGCTACACCTTC.

In its sample, this clone was seen a few times. The sample holds other DNA sequences that translate to the same CDR3. The rearrangement links TRBV11-3 to TRBJ1-2; 10 positions agree with TRBD1. This CDR3 is built from 16 residues. The trim removed 1 base at V and 2 bases at J, leaving 4 bases unmatched. CDR1 and CDR2 from the germline V gene are SGHNT and YENEEA. The CDR3 nucleotides are TGTGCCAGCAGCTTAGGAGGGACAGGGGCCAACTATGGCTACACCTTC. Protein: CASSLGGTGANYGYTF.

J is TRBJ2-1 and V is TRBV7-6, with 7 bases identical to TRBD2. V was pared by 2 bases and J by 3 bases, with 7 bases of the junction left unmatched. CDR1 and CDR2 (germline): SGHVS, FNYEAQ. The CDR3 runs to 16 residues. CDR3 coding DNA: TGTGCCAGCAGCTTAAACCCAGCGGGGTACTACAATGAGCAGTTCTTC. Residues: CASSLNPAGYYNEQFF.

V is TRBV2 and J is TRBJ2-7, with 15 bases identical to TRBD2. Germline values: CDR1 SNHLY, CDR2 FYNNEI. The CDR3 has 18 amino acids. V was pared by 4 bases and J by 0 bases, with 7 bases of the junction left unmatched. CDR3 region: CASSGPPGLAGGSYEQYV. Written as DNA, the CDR3 is TGTGCCAGCAGTGGTCCTCCGGGACTAGCGGGAGGCTCCTACGAGCAGTACGTC.